Each of the 23 T cell receptor beta chains below was sequenced from the same sample in a study of T-cell reconstitution after alpha-beta-depleted transplantation in children. Unique molecular identifiers were incorporated during preparation of the TCRbeta library. TCRdb called the PCR reads again in MiXCR, with one record for every CDR3 protein. The sample consists of fewer than 550,000 distinct CDR3 sequences, roughly a tenth of them appearing once. This specimen was PBMCs, taken before TCRalphabeta/CD19-depleted stem cell transplant. The receptor set was obtained from a child under 10 years old with inherited bone marrow failure, due to receive a stem cell transplant.

In its sample, this clonotype was seen a few times. This chain connects TRBV20-1 to TRBJ2-1; TRBD2 matches at 9 bases. CDR1 and CDR2 (germline): DFQATT, SNEGSKA (reference sequence). The length of the CDR3 is 13 residues. Trimming at V came to 3 bases and at J to 10 bases, leaving 7 bases not matched to a gene. CDR3 in amino acids: CSASISGSGEQFF. The CDR3 region has the DNA TGCAGTGCTAGTATTAGCGGGAGTGGCGAGCAGTTCTTC.

The V and J genes are TRBV24-1 and TRBJ2-1; D not resolved. This CDR3 has 15 amino acids. V lost 0 bases and J lost 9, with 14 bases in between. Germline V gene data show CDR1 as KGHDR and CDR2 as SFDVKD. The CDR3 spells CATSDLLRSPGEQFF. CDR3 nucleotides: TGTGCCACCAGTGATTTGCTACGATCCCCCGGTGAGCAGTTCTTC.

This clonotype was seen ten or more times. The chain is built from TRBV20-1 and TRBJ1-3; 8 positions agree with TRBD1. V lost 3 bases and J lost 0; bases outside the gene matches: 7. This CDR3 is 16 amino acids long. The germline CDR1 and CDR2 sequences are DFQATT and SNEGSKA (reference sequence). CDR3 in amino acids: CSASEGQAFSGNTIYF. CDR3 in DNA: TGCAGTGCTAGCGAGGGACAGGCATTCTCTGGAAACACCATATATTTT.

In this sample, this clonotype turned up a few times. The V and J genes are TRBV5-1 and TRBJ2-7; the D is unclear. Trimming removed 4 bases from V and 0 bases from J, with 17 bases in between. This CDR3 region has 16 residues. Germline loops: CDR1 SGHRS, CDR2 YFSETQ. CDR3 in amino acids: CASSLNPSSYSYEQYF. CDR3 DNA sequence: TGCGCCAGCAGCCTAAACCCCAGTTCCTACTCCTACGAGCAGTACTTC. Based on the CDR3 plus reference TRBV5-1 and TRBJ2-7, the full variable domain is KAGVTQTPRYLIKTRGQQVTLSCSPISGHRSVSWYQQTPGQGLQFLFEYFSETQRNKGNFPGRFSGRQFSNSRSEMNVSTLELGDSALYLCASSLNPSSYSYEQYFGPGTRLTVT.

The CDR3 reads CASSRGHGTEAFF. CDR3 nucleotides: TGTGCCAGCAGCCGGGGTCACGGGACTGAAGCTTTCTTT. The chain is built from TRBV7-9 and TRBJ1-1; no definite D call. The CDR3 extends over 13 amino acids. The germline CDR1 and CDR2 sequences are SEHNR and FQNEAQ (reference sequence). Trimming shortened V by 5 bases and J by 5 bases, and 12 bases separated the two germline ends.

This sequence joins TRBV6-2 or TRBV6-3 and TRBJ2-7; TRBD2 matches at 12 bases. Germline CDR1 MNHEY, CDR2 SVGEGT. This CDR3 has 15 residues. Trimming took 2 bases from V and 6 from J; bases not matched to a gene: 5. The CDR3 nucleotides are TGTGCCAGCAGTTACCGGACTAGCGGGAAAGGCGAGCAGTACTTC. This sequence encodes CASSYRTSGKGEQYF.

The chain carries TRBV7-2 and TRBJ2-3; 8 nucleotides line up with TRBD1. The CDR3 loop spans 15 amino acids. Germline CDR1 and CDR2: SGHTA and FQGNSA. V shed 4 bases, J shed 1 base, and the junction held 4 bases outside the gene matches. The DNA for the CDR3 is TGTGCCAGCAGCTCCAGGGGGCCGGGCACAGATACGCAGTATTTT. Translating it yields CASSSRGPGTDTQYF.

J is TRBJ2-7 and V is TRBV7-2, with D hard to call. Germline CDR1 SGHTA, CDR2 FQGNSA. CDR3 size: 13 residues. V was clipped by 1 base and J by 5 bases, with 9 bases between them. CDR3 loop: CASSLGLGNEQYF. The CDR3 DNA is TGTGCCAGCAGCTTAGGTTTGGGGAACGAGCAGTACTTC.

A remark on this clonotype: A much larger clone differs from this one at a single base, so this may be a read error. As the CDR3 is not closed by the conserved phenylalanine or tryptophan, this likely results from a read error. The chain employs TRBV20-1 and TRBJ1-6; no clear D gene. V gave up 0 bases and J gave up 0 bases, with 9 bases separating them. Germline-derived CDR1 and CDR2 are DFQATT and SNEGSKA (reference sequence). This CDR3 contains 16 residues. CDR3 region: CSAREGFSSYNSPLHS. The CDR3 DNA reads TGCAGTGCTAGAGAGGGGTTTAGCTCCTATAATTCACCCCTCCACTCT.

The sample holds many counts of this clonotype. The J gene is TRBJ2-2, the V gene TRBV5-1; TRBD1 might be the D (6 bases). Germline V lookup: CDR1 SGHRS, CDR2 YFSETQ. Trimming took 1 base from V and 5 from J, leaving 12 bases between them. The CDR3 has 15 residues. CDR3 residues: CASSLTGMRTGELFF. The CDR3 coding sequence is TGCGCCAGCAGCTTGACAGGGATGAGGACCGGGGAGCTGTTTTTT.

The sample holds a few counts of this clonotype. The chain employs TRBV27 and TRBJ1-1; D is undetermined. The germline CDR1 and CDR2 sequences are MNHEY and SMNVEV (reference sequence). The CDR3 runs 17 residues. V lost 3 bases and J 3 bases, leaving 20 bases between the germline ends. In DNA form, the CDR3 reads TGTGCCAGCAGTTTCCTCAAAGCTTTGGGAAGGGACACTGAAGCTTTCTTT. Translation gives CASSFLKALGRDTEAFF.

To note about this clonotype: With a much larger clone just one base away, this may be a read error. The conserved final phenylalanine or tryptophan is absent from the CDR3, which likely points to a read error. The chain couples TRBV5-1 to TRBJ2-1, with D unresolved. V lost 2 bases, J lost 2 bases, and 8 bases lay in between. Germline CDR1 and CDR2: SGHRS and YFSETQ. The CDR3 has 14 residues. CDR3 sequence: CASSFDLAYNEQFS. In DNA form, the CDR3 reads TGCGCCAGCAGCTTCGACCTGGCCTACAATGAGCAGTTCTCC.

This clonotype was recorded a few times. V usage is TRBV30 and J usage is TRBJ2-1; 10 positions agree with TRBD2. Germline V gene lookup returns CDR1 GTSNPN and CDR2 SVGIG (reference sequence). V trimming: 5 bases; J trimming: 4 bases; junction bases outside the gene matches: 5. CDR3 size: 14 residues. In DNA, the CDR3 is TGTGCCTGGTCTCAGCGGGAGGGTTACAATGAGCAGTTCTTC. Translating it yields CAWSQREGYNEQFF.

This clonotype has at least ten counts. The V gene is TRBV12-3 or TRBV12-4, the J gene TRBJ2-7; unclear D gene. The length of the CDR3 is 15 residues. Deletions cut 1 base from V and 0 bases from J, with 10 bases between. The CDR3 bases are TGTGCCAGCAGTTTAGGACCTCCAAGCTCCTACGAGCAGTACTTC. Its translation is CASSLGPPSSYEQYF.

Remarks on this clonotype: Mismatch with germline at one junction end may stem from a read error. The CDR3 reads CASSLFTGADDQYF. The DNA for the CDR3 is TGTGCCAGCAGTTTATTTACGGGAGCGGACGACCAGTACTTC. The V call is TRBV27, the J call TRBJ2-7; tentative D call: TRBD2 (6 bases). Germline V CDR1 and CDR2: MNHEY, SMNVEV (reference sequence). The CDR3 sequence is 14 residues long.

This clonotype was seen repeatedly, ten times or more. This rearrangement joins TRBV10-3 to TRBJ2-5; D gene uncertain. The CDR3 runs 14 residues. From germline, CDR1 is ENHRY and CDR2 SYGVKD. The V and J ends lost 5 bases and 1 base respectively, with 11 bases between them. The CDR3 loop reads CAISLTRSQETQYF. CDR3 DNA: TGTGCCATCAGTCTGACAAGGTCCCAAGAGACCCAGTACTTC.

The sample holds a few counts of this clonotype. The J gene is TRBJ2-1, the V gene TRBV5-5; tentative D call: TRBD2 (5 bases). CDR1 and CDR2 from the germline V gene are SGHKS and YYEKEE (reference sequence). Between the trimmed V and J ends, which lost 2 bases and 2 bases, there was a span of 11 bases. The CDR3 runs 15 residues. This CDR3 reads CASSFGVVPYNEQFF. As DNA, the CDR3 is TGTGCCAGCAGCTTCGGGGTTGTGCCCTACAATGAGCAGTTCTTC.

The chain has TRBV20-1 and TRBJ2-1; 14 bases are a match to TRBD2. The J segment lost 7 bases and the V segment lost 5 bases, leaving 4 bases of the junction unmatched. This CDR3 is built from 14 residues. Germline values: CDR1 DFQATT, CDR2 SNEGSKA (reference sequence). The CDR3, as DNA: TGCAGTGCTCCGACTAGCGGGAGGGCGAATGAGCAGTTCTTC. Its protein product is CSAPTSGRANEQFF.

This clonotype has only a few counts. The J gene is TRBJ2-5, the V gene TRBV2, with 7 bases lining up with TRBD1. The CDR3 loop spans 13 amino acids. J gave up 1 base and V 6 bases, and 2 bases lay outside the gene matches. Germline V gene sequence: CDR1 SNHLY, CDR2 FYNNEI. This CDR3 reads CASRGQIQETQYF. As DNA, the CDR3 is TGTGCCAGCAGGGGACAGATCCAAGAGACCCAGTACTTC.

This clonotype was seen ten or more times. This chain joins TRBV28 and TRBJ2-1; maybe TRBD2 (6 bases). Trimming shortened V by 6 bases and J by 7 bases, and 19 bases separated the two germline ends. The CDR3 runs to 15 residues. Germline CDR1 is MDHEN and CDR2 is SYDVKM. CDR3 sequence reads: CASSHLEEGPNEQFF. DNA of the CDR3: TGTGCCAGCAGCCACCTCGAGGAGGGCCCTAATGAGCAGTTCTTC. The full variable domain, its missing parts supplied by reference TRBV28 and TRBJ2-1, is DVKVTQSSRYLVKRTGEKVFLECVQDMDHENMFWYRQDPGLGLRLIYFSYDVKMKEKGDIPEGYSVSREKKERFSLILESASTNQTSMYLCASSHLEEGPNEQFFGPGTRLTVL.

This clonotype occurred many times. The chain links TRBV24-1 to TRBJ2-3; tentative D call: TRBD1 (6 bases). The CDR3 length is 14 residues. V was clipped by 8 bases and J by 4 bases, with 15 bases between them. Germline values: CDR1 KGHDR, CDR2 SFDVKD. This CDR3 is CATNLGRGSDTQYF. DNA of the CDR3: TGTGCCACCAATCTCGGCAGGGGCTCAGATACGCAGTATTTT.

In its sample, this clonotype was seen many times. The chain joins TRBV20-1 to TRBJ2-7, with D hard to call. Germline V gene lookup returns CDR1 DFQATT and CDR2 SNEGSKA (reference sequence). CDR3 length equals 12 residues. Trimming stripped 3 bases from V and 2 bases from J, with 8 bases between. The CDR3 DNA reads as TGCAGTGCTAGCGAGAATACCTACGAGCAGTACTTC. This codes for CSASENTYEQYF.

V and J are TRBV10-3 and TRBJ2-3, with 13 bases lining up with TRBD2. This CDR3 region has 17 residues. From germline, CDR1 is ENHRY and CDR2 SYGVKD. Trimming cost V 0 bases and J 5 bases; bases outside gene matches: 5. CDR3 sequence reads: CAISESGLAGRGDTQYF. In DNA, the CDR3 is TGTGCCATCAGTGAGTCGGGACTAGCGGGACGTGGAGATACGCAGTATTTT.